This TCR beta chain was captured in a study of identical twins. As regards this clonotype: As yet, its antigen is unknown.

Germline-derived CDR1 and CDR2 are DFQATT and SNEGSKA (reference sequence). The CDR3 extends over 14 amino acids. Losses at the gene ends were 3 bases for V and 4 bases for J; bases not matched to a gene: 3. The study's findings and limits: Analyses of zero insertions could be partly confounded by invariant MAIT and iNKT cells.

A template switching step contributed a universal primer site, while unique molecular identifiers were present in the cDNA. In TCRdb, the 5' RACE reads were re-called with MiXCR into one record per CDR3 protein. Among roughly 770,000 distinct CDR3 sequences, around a sixth were seen once, and the ten largest hold about an eighth. These same data were also listed under a study on T cells expressing NK-cell markers. As reported in that work: Sorted T-cell subsets CD3+CD56+NKG2C+, CD3+CD56+NKG2C- and CD3+CD56-NKG2C+ were TCR beta-sequenced. These clonotypes additionally ranked first within the CD3+CD56-NKG2C+ fraction of a few donors.

The V call is TRBV20-1, the J call TRBJ2-3; 11 positions match TRBD2. The source of this sequence is a woman between 18 and 30 years old in good health. The specimen sequenced was PBMCs. CDR3 in amino acids: CSARAGLAADTQYF. As DNA, the CDR3 is TGCAGTGCTAGGGCGGGACTAGCGGCAGATACGCAGTATTTT.